This T cell receptor (beta chain) comes out of a study of beta chain features in type 1 diabetes. Regarding the study as a whole: Within each of all four CD4+ subsets, Type 1 diabetes patients had TCRB CDR3s that were moderately but significantly shorter.

This clone was counted a few times. What it binds is unknown. CDR3 size: 14 residues. Losses at the gene ends were 7 bases for V and 4 bases for J; bases not matched to a gene: 6. Germline V gives CDR1 SNHLY, CDR2 FYNNEI. All of the isolated RNA was reverse transcribed, so expressed TCRB transcripts were sequenced. Method: immunoSEQ multiplex PCR; TCRdb's copy keeps in-frame clones and lacks some. The table shows around 600,000 clones, with around 12% occurring only once. The sequenced sample consisted of naive CD4+ T cells from blood. The chain joins TRBV2 to TRBJ2-3, with 9 bases lining up with TRBD1. The sequence was collected from a man between 25 and 39 years old with type 1 diabetes. The CDR3 spells CASTGQGWADTQYF. CDR3 bases: TGTGCCAGCACCGGACAGGGGTGGGCAGATACGCAGTATTTT.